What follows is one TCR beta chain and its context. This clonotype was seen a handful of times. Its antigen specificity is not known. There are no base qualities to consult, and no much larger clone falls within one base. The junction carries 9 bases between V and J, which are trimmed by 1 base and 3 bases respectively. CDR1 is given as SGHTA and CDR2 as FQGTGA, both from the germline V gene. Including the terminal cysteine and phenylalanine, the CDR3 comprises 15 residues. The read is trimmed to its CDR3 DNA, 45 bases read in frame from base 1. These data originate in a study of early T cells in non-severe SARS-CoV-2 infection (TCRdb year 2021). About the investigation overall: Bulk RNA from unsorted whole blood was used for TCR sequencing, so alpha and beta chains could not be paired. Study-wide conclusions, independent of this receptor: VDJdb matching was skewed toward anti-spike CD8 responses, so virus-specific expansions were likely underestimated and private and CD4 specificities were missed.

A case-control design nested within a healthcare worker cohort in London, UK, was used, with weekly nasopharyngeal swab PCR tests and blood sampling performed. Between 23 and 31 March 2020, the week of the UK lockdown, healthcare workers were enrolled and then followed up weekly for as long as 16 weeks. Library construction relied on 5' RACE. The run used a NextSeq 500. To correct for sequencing error and PCR bias, the TCR library protocol tagged individual cDNA molecules with unique molecular identifiers. Both TCR alpha and beta chains were sequenced, and tight co-correlation was observed between alpha and beta sequence abundances in each sample. The original pipeline was this. V gene, J gene and CDR3 annotation of TCR sequences was performed with Decombinator V4. Expanded TCRs were defined as changing significantly between any two time points under a Poisson model with p below 0.0001. TCR abundances were normalised to the total number of TCRs sequenced per sample and expressed as counts per million. TRAV1-2 paired with TRAJ12, TRAJ20 or TRAJ33 defined MAIT TCRs, while TRAV10 paired with TRAJ18 defined iNKT TCRs. VDJdb, accessed on 1 November 2021, was searched for TCRs annotated for CMV, EBV and SARS-CoV-2, and TCRs annotated for more than one antigen were excluded. TCRdb applied fastp at Q25 and MiXCR to the public reads, then kept only in-frame beta chains. Each CDR3 protein gets just one entry, which takes the most common genes and DNA from the rows behind it. What appears here as the V and J calls and clone size reflects TCRdb's work, not the paper's. The sample data list roughly 25,000 distinct CDR3 sequences, and more than 4% of these were observed just once. About 15% of the sample is held by the ten biggest clonotypes.

Input material: whole blood. The clonotype was recovered from an adult who was a healthcare worker with PCR-confirmed SARS-CoV-2 infection or an uninfected control (not recorded which). The rearranged chain carries TRBV7-3 and TRBJ2-2; the D gene lacks a confident call. The CDR3 has the sequence CASSLKFSDTGELFF. The DNA sequence is given as TGTGCCAGCAGCTTAAAGTTCTCCGACACCGGGGAGCTGTTTTTT.